The 3 T cell receptor beta chains in this list originate from one sample, sequenced in a study of blood T cell repertoires in COVID-19. Profiled with immunoSEQ multiplex PCR; TCRdb holds only in-frame clones, not every one. The sample records under 200,000 clones, roughly 83% being singletons. The sequenced sample was peripheral blood. The receptor source for this set is a woman aged 40 to 50 with COVID-19, enrolled during active disease.

This chain joins TRBV4-2 and TRBJ1-1; 7 bases are shared with TRBD1. This CDR3 contains 16 residues. V dropped 1 base and J dropped 5; count of bases not matched to a gene: 10. Germline-derived CDR1 and CDR2 are LGHNA and YNFKEQ. The CDR3 sequence is CASSQGEGAQGTEAFF. The CDR3 bases are TGTGCCAGCAGCCAAGGTGAGGGGGCCCAGGGGACTGAAGCTTTCTTT.

This clone was observed many times. This chain links TRBV6-5 with TRBJ2-1, with 7 bases aligning to TRBD2. The germline V gene has CDR1 MNHEY and CDR2 SVGAGI. V gave up 7 bases and J gave up 10 bases; unmatched junction bases: 10. This CDR3 spans 13 amino acids. The CDR3 bases are TGTGCCAGCACCCTACCCGGACTAGACGAGCAGTTCTTC. Encoded protein: CASTLPGLDEQFF.

This CDR3 reads CASSTRENQPQHF. In DNA form, the CDR3 reads TGTGCCAGCAGTACGAGGGAAAATCAGCCCCAGCATTTT. This chain uses TRBV12-3 or TRBV12-4 with TRBJ1-5; D is undetermined. This CDR3 has 13 amino acids. Trimming shortened V by 5 bases and J by 4 bases, and 9 bases separated the two germline ends.